This T cell receptor (beta chain) was sequenced during a study of blood T cell repertoires in COVID-19. Study at large: Sites in the United States, Italy and Spain provided acute and convalescent COVID-19 samples. PBMCs, B-cell-depleted T cells, or T cells provided the cDNA or gDNA that made up the material.

V trimming: 7 bases; J trimming: 0 bases; junction bases outside the gene matches: 7. CDR3 length: 15 residues. From germline, CDR1 is SGHRS and CDR2 YFSETQ. Method: immunoSEQ multiplex PCR; TCRdb's copy keeps in-frame clones and lacks some. The sample carries 200,000 to 300,000 clones, around 88% recorded once. The rearrangement links TRBV5-1 to TRBJ2-1; the match to TRBD2 covers 7 bases. Sequenced material: peripheral blood. This TCR was recovered from a man older than 75 with acute or convalescent COVID-19. CDR3 residues: CASARGLGSYNEQFF. The CDR3 nucleotides read TGCGCCAGCGCTCGCGGACTAGGCTCCTACAATGAGCAGTTCTTC.